The 4 T cell receptor beta chains presented below share a single source sample, sequenced in a study of neoadjuvant anti-PD-1 for oral cavity cancer. Measured with immunoSEQ multiplex PCR; TCRdb has only the in-frame clones, and not every one. The data contain about 24,000 clones, about 27% of them seen just once; the ten biggest clones take up more than 15%. Described time point: after neoadjuvant nivolumab, at surgical resection. Sequencing was performed on tumor tissue, taken after nivolumab (anti-PD-1) treatment. The receptors come from a person between 40 and 85 years old with oral cavity squamous cell carcinoma.

V usage is TRBV29-1 and J usage is TRBJ2-1; D is possibly TRBD1 (6 bases). Germline CDR1 SQVTM, CDR2 ANQGSEA. Trimming took off 2 bases at V and 1 base at J, with 15 bases between the two ends. This CDR3 has 16 residues. The CDR3 DNA sequence: TGCAGCGTTGAAAGTCGCTGGGGGCTATCCTACAATGAGCAGTTCTTC. Translation gives CSVESRWGLSYNEQFF.

A few counts support this clone. The rearrangement uses TRBV9 and TRBJ2-3; the D gene could be TRBD1 or TRBD2 (5 bases each). Germline V gene lookup returns CDR1 SGDLS and CDR2 YYNGEE. V was trimmed by 3 bases and J by 8 bases, leaving 19 bases between them. There are 15 residues in the CDR3. Written as DNA, the CDR3 is TGTGCCAGCAGCGCCTCCCTTCTGGACGGGGCTACGCAGTATTTT. It translates to CASSASLLDGATQYF.

A few counts support this clone. This chain connects TRBV7-6 to TRBJ1-2, with unresolved D. CDR3 length: 15 residues. V gave up 4 bases and J gave up 4 bases, with 16 bases separating them. CDR1 SGHVS and CDR2 FNYEAQ come from the germline V gene. The CDR3: CASSSLVATTYGYTF. Here the CDR3 DNA reads TGTGCCAGCAGCTCCCTTGTGGCTACCACCTATGGCTACACCTTC.

The genes are TRBV30 and TRBJ2-2, with a weak D call TRBD1 (6 bases). Germline V gives CDR1 GTSNPN, CDR2 SVGIG (reference sequence). The CDR3 is 15 amino acids. V was pared by 0 bases and J by 4 bases, with 12 bases between. In nucleotides, the CDR3 is TGTGCCTGGAGTGTACCCGACAGGCGCACCGGGGAGCTGTTTTTT. As protein: CAWSVPDRRTGELFF.